The source of this T cell receptor (beta chain) is a study of T cell responses to AZD1222 COVID-19 vaccine. Only in-frame clones appear in the TCRdb table, and some are missing; sequencing was by immunoSEQ multiplex PCR. The sample records fewer than 120,000 clones, 85% to 95% being singletons. The CDR3 runs to 13 residues. V dropped 6 bases and J dropped 4 bases, with 7 bases sitting between them. The source material was peripheral blood, sampled on day 0 of AZD1222 vaccination. The chain combines TRBV12-3 or TRBV12-4 with TRBJ1-6; no clear D gene. The TCR sequence derives from an adult in good health. The CDR3 is CASSRLYNSPLHF. The CDR3 region has the DNA TGTGCCAGCAGCCGCTTATATAATTCACCCCTCCACTTT.